This T cell receptor (beta chain) was captured in a study of T cell repertoires in cytomegalovirus infection. Turning to the study itself: It can be stated that public TCR beta signatures indicated CMV infection as well as a matching HLA type. Overall study findings and caveats: CMV-specific TCR beta clonotypes restricted by HLA-C were the ones dominating the ex vivo response.

Regarding this clonotype: Its matching antigen is unknown. This is likely a read error, given that the CDR3 carries no conserved phenylalanine or tryptophan at its end.

There are 15 residues in the CDR3. The germline V gene encodes CDR1 SNHLY and CDR2 FYNNEI. Trimming left V 3 bases short and J 2 bases short, with 13 bases between. Using its own MiXCR run on the reads, TCRdb lists one record per CDR3 protein. This sample yields a few hundred thousand distinct CDR3 sequences, of which 20% to 25% are seen a single time; roughly 18% belongs to the top ten. The chain employs TRBV2 and TRBJ1-1, with no clear D. The sample was CD8+ T cells from PBMCs. This receptor was taken from a human donor in good health (CMV status not recorded). Some clones in this sample may be carry-over from other donors' samples. The chain's CDR3 is CASSEVRRSNTEAFV. DNA of the CDR3: TGTGCCAGCAGTGAGGTCAGGAGGAGCAACACTGAAGCTTTCGTT.